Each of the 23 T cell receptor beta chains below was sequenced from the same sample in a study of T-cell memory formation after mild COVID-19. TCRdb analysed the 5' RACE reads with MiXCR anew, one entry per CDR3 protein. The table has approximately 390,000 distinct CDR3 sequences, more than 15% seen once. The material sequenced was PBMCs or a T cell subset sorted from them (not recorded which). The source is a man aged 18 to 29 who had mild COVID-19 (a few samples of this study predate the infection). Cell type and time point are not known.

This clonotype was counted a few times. This CDR3 is CASSQDWPRSNQPQHF. CDR3 bases: TGTGCCAGCAGCCAAGATTGGCCGCGTAGCAATCAGCCCCAGCATTTT. This chain connects TRBV4-2 to TRBJ1-5; no clear D. The germline gives CDR1 LGHNA, CDR2 YNFKEQ. CDR3 length equals 16 residues. Trimming took 0 bases from V and 0 from J, leaving 9 bases between them.

CDR3 bases: TGTGCCAGCGCCTTAGCATACGAGCAGTACTTC. Encoded protein: CASALAYEQYF. The chain employs TRBV27 and TRBJ2-7; no reliable D call. The CDR3 is 11 amino acids. CDR1 and CDR2 from the germline V gene are MNHEY and SMNVEV (reference sequence). With 8 bases removed from V and 4 bases from J, the gap between germline ends came to 9 bases.

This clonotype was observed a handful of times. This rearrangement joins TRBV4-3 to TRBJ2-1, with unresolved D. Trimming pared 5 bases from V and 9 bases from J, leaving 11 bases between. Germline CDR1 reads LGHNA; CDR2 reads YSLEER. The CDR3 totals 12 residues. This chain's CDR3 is CASSSLGVEQFF. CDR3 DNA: TGCGCCAGCAGCTCCCTAGGAGTTGAGCAGTTCTTC.

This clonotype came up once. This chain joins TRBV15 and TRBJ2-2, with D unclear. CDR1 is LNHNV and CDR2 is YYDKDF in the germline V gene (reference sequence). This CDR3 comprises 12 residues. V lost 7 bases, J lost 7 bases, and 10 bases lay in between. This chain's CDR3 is CATTSHDGELFF. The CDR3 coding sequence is TGTGCCACCACCTCACATGACGGGGAGCTGTTTTTT.

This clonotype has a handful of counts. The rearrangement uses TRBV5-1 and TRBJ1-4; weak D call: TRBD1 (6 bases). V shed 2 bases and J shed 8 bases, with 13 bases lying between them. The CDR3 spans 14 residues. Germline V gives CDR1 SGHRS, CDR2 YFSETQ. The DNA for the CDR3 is TGCGCCAGCAGCTTTTCCGACAGGAAGGAAAAACTGTTTTTT. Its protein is CASSFSDRKEKLFF. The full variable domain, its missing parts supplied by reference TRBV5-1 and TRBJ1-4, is KAGVTQTPRYLIKTRGQQVTLSCSPISGHRSVSWYQQTPGQGLQFLFEYFSETQRNKGNFPGRFSGRQFSNSRSEMNVSTLELGDSALYLCASSFSDRKEKLFFGSGTQLSVL.

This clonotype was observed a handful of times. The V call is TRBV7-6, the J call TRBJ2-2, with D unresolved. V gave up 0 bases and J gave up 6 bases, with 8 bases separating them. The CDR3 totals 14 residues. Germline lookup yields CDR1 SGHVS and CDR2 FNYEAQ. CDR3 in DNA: TGTGCCAGCAGCTTAGCGGCCGGCTCCGGGGAGCTGTTTTTT. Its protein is CASSLAAGSGELFF.

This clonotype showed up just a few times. CDR3 sequence: CASSSRGAGETQYF. The CDR3 region has the DNA TGCGCCAGCAGCTCCCGGGGGGCCGGTGAGACCCAGTACTTC. The chain is built from TRBV5-1 and TRBJ2-5; weak D call: TRBD2 (7 bases). Trimming cost V 3 bases and J 5 bases, with 14 bases left between them. Germline V gene lookup returns CDR1 SGHRS and CDR2 YFSETQ. This CDR3 has 14 amino acids.

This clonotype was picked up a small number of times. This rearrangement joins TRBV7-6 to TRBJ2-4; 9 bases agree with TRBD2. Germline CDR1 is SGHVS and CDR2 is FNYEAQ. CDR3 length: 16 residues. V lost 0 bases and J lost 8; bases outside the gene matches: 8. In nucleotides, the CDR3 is TGTGCCAGCAGCTTAGCCCCTAAGCGGGGGGCGGACATTCAGTACTTC. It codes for CASSLAPKRGADIQYF. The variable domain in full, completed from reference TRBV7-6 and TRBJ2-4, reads GAGVSQSPRYKVTKRGQDVALRCDPISGHVSLYWYRQALGQGPEFLTYFNYEAQQDKSGLPNDRFSAERPEGSISTLTIQRTEQRDSAMYRCASSLAPKRGADIQYFGAGTRLSVL.

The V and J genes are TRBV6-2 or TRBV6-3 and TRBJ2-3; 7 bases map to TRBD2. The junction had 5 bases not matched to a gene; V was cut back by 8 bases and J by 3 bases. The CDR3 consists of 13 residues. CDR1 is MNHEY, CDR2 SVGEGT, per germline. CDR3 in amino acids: CASGRSGTDTQYF. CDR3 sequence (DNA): TGTGCCAGCGGGCGTAGCGGGACAGATACGCAGTATTTT.

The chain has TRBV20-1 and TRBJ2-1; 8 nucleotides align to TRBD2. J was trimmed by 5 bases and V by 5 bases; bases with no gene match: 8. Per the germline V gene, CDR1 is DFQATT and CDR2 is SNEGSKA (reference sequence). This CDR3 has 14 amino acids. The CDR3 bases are TGCAGTGCTCCCCTAGCGGGCCTAAACAATGAGCAGTTCTTC. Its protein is CSAPLAGLNNEQFF.

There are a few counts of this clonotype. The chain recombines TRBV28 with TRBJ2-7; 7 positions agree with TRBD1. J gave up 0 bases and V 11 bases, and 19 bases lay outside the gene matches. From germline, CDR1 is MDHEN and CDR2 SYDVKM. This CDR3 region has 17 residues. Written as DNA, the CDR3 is TGTGCCGGCCGAAAGGGACAGACCCCAAGGAGCTCCTACGAGCAGTACGTC. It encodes CAGRKGQTPRSSYEQYV.

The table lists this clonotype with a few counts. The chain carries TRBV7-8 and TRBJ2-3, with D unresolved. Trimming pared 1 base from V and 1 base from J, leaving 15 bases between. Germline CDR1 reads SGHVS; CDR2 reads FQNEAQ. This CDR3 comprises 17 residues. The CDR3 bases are TGTGCCAGCAGCTTAGGGCCAGTCGAAGGGCGCACAGATACGCAGTATTTT. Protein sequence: CASSLGPVEGRTDTQYF.

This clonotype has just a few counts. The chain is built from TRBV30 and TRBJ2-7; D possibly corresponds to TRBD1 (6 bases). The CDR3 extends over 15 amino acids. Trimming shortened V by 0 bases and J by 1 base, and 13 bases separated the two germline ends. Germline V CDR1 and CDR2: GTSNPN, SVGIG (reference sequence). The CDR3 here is CAWSVEQGNSYEQYF. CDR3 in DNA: TGTGCCTGGAGTGTGGAACAGGGAAATTCCTACGAGCAGTACTTC.

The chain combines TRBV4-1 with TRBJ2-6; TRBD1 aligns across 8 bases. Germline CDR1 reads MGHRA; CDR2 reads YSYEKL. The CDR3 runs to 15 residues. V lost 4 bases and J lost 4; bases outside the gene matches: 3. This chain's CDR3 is CASSPTGAGANVLTF. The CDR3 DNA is TGCGCCAGCAGCCCGACAGGGGCCGGGGCCAACGTCCTGACTTTC.

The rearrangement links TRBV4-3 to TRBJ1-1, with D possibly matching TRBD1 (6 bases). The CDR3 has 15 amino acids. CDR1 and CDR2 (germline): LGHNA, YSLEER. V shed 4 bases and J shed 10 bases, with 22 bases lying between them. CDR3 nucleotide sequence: TGCGCCAGCAGCCGAAATTACAGGGACAAGGGACGAGCTTTCTTT. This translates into CASSRNYRDKGRAFF.

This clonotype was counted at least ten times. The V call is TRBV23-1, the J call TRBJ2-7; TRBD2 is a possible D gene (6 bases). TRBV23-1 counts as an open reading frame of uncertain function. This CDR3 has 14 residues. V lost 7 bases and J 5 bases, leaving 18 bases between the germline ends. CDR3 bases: TGCGCCAGCACCCCACCGGGGAGGTCTAACGAGCAGTACTTC. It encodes CASTPPGRSNEQYF.

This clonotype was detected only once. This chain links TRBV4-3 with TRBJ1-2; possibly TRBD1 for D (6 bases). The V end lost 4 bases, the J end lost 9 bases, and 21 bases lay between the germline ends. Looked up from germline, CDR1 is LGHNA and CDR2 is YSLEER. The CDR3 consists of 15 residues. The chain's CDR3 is CASSRREGVAQSYTF. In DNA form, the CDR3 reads TGCGCCAGCAGCCGGCGAGAGGGGGTAGCACAGAGCTACACCTTC.

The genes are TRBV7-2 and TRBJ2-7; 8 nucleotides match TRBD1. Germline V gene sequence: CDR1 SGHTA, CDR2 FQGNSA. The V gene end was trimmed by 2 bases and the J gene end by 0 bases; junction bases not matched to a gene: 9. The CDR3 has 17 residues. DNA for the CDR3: TGTGCCAGCAGCTTATGGACAGGGTTCGGATTCTCCTACGAGCAGTACTTC. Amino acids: CASSLWTGFGFSYEQYF.

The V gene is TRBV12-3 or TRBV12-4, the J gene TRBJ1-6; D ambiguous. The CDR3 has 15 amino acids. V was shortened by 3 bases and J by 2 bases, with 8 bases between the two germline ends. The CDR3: CASSFMRAYNSPLHF. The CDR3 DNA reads TGTGCCAGCAGTTTCATGAGAGCCTATAATTCACCCCTCCACTTT.

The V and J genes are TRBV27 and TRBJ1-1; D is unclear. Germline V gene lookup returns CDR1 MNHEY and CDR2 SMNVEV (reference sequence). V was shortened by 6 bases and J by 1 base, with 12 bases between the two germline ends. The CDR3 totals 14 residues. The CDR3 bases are TGTGCCAGCAGCCCATTTGATGGGAACACTGAAGCTTTCTTT. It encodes CASSPFDGNTEAFF.

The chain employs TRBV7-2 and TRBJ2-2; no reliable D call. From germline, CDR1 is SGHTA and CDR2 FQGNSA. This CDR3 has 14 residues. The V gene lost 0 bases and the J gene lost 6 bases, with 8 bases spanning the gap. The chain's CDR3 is CASSLARWPGELFF. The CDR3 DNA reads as TGTGCCAGCAGCTTAGCGCGCTGGCCCGGGGAGCTGTTTTTT.

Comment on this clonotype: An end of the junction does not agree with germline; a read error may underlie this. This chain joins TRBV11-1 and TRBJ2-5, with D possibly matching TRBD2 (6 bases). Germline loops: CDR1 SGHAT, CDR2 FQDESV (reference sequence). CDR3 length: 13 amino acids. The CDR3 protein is CASSPGGQEPQYF. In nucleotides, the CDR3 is TGTGCCAGCAGCCCAGGAGGGCAAGAGCCCCAGTACTTC.

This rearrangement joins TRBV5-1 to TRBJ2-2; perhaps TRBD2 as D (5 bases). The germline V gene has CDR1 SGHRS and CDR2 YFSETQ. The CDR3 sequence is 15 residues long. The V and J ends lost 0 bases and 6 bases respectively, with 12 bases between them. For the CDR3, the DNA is TGCGCCAGCAGCTTGGCCCAAGCGGATTCCGGGGAGCTGTTTTTT. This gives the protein CASSLAQADSGELFF.